This record covers a single T cell receptor (beta chain). What it recognizes is unknown. The data derive from a study of vaccination and CD4 T cells after COVID-19. General study points: Only after vaccination were a median 86.3% of convalescents' reactive clones seen. Convalescent patients' vaccine-specific clones were spike mono-reactive in 304 of 307 cases.

The Oncomine TCR Beta short-read assay sequenced DNA from cultured CD4+ T cells. TCRdb called the PCR reads again in MiXCR, with one record for every CDR3 protein. The table records around 13,000 distinct CDR3 sequences, approximately 21% of them present only once. The treatment: roughly 11-day PBMC culture with coronavirus spike peptide pools or control peptides (ViraFEST assay). The CDR3 runs 14 residues. With 3 bases removed from V and 0 bases from J, the gap between germline ends came to 10 bases. In germline, CDR1 is DFQATT, CDR2 SNEGSKA (reference sequence). The J gene is TRBJ2-3, the V gene TRBV20-1, with D maybe TRBD1 (6 bases). The clonotype comes from a human donor with COVID-19. Sequenced sample: cultured CD4+ T cells from blood. CDR3 loop: CSASGRGSTDTQYF. CDR3 DNA: TGCAGTGCTAGTGGCAGGGGTAGCACAGATACGCAGTATTTT.